One TCR beta chain is described in this entry. The target antigen is unknown. This sample is drawn from a study of CD8+ T cells in alopecia areata. RNA extraction was followed by reverse transcription into cDNA, which acted as the sequencing template. Generated by immunoSEQ multiplex PCR, the TCRdb table keeps only in-frame clones and is missing some. The sample yields 120,000 or so clones, about 57% seen once. Study-wide findings and caveats: The study also sequences resident alphabeta T cells of normal skin in scalp samples. Higher clonality and more expanded CD8+ clones appeared in lesional than normal scalp.

In germline, CDR1 is SGHRS, CDR2 YFSETQ. Unmatched junction bases numbered 6, after V lost 1 base and J lost 2 bases. CDR3 length: 18 amino acids. Collected material from alopecia areata patients comprised lesional scalp punch biopsies and peripheral blood. Starting from PBMCs, sorting isolated CD4+ and CD8+ T cells. This sequence joins TRBV5-1 and TRBJ2-5, with 15 bases matching TRBD2. The sequences come from CD4+ T cells sorted from blood, collected at week 0. The receptor's source is a human donor with alopecia areata. Here the CDR3 reads CASSLTGTSGGRQETQYF. In nucleotides, the CDR3 is TGCGCCAGCAGCTTGACCGGGACTAGCGGGGGGCGACAAGAGACCCAGTACTTC.